The clone carrying this T cell receptor (beta chain) is deemed medium-sized. Its cognate antigen is unknown. Germline V gene sequence: CDR1 SGHTA, CDR2 FQGNSA. The CDR3 runs to 15 residues. V shed 5 bases and J 7 bases; nucleotides not matched to a gene: 10. TRB rearrangements spanning V, D and J were amplified using mixed TRB-A/B primers. TCRdb fed the multiplex PCR reads into MiXCR, producing one record per CDR3 protein. The table records 1,500 to 2,000 distinct CDR3 sequences, 15% to 20% of them present only once. The sample originates from a study of T cell repertoires in aging, cancer and after chemotherapy. Study as a whole: Approximately 10 million TCR reads were in the whole dataset. General observations from the study: Across the chemotherapy interval, each cancer cohort showed higher median generation probability, suggesting thymic rebound. No conclusions about immunological memory after chemotherapy can be drawn from the repertoire data. Compared with age-matched healthy donors, untreated hematological or solid cancer patients showed higher blood TCR clonality.

TCR beta rearrangements were amplified from peripheral blood genomic DNA. This clonotype was sampled from a human donor with a solid tumor. Source material: blood. The chain carries TRBV7-2 and TRBJ1-2; 10 positions match TRBD1. The CDR3 region is CASSGPGQGMSGYTF. The CDR3 region has the DNA TGTGCCAGCAGCGGACCGGGACAGGGGATGTCTGGCTACACCTTC.